This passage covers 19 T cell receptor beta chains from one sample sequenced in a study of T cell clones after liver transplantation. Produced via immunoSEQ multiplex PCR; TCRdb's table is partial and in-frame only. The data show some 110,000 clones, 82% seen once. The sequenced sample was CD4+ T cells from blood, obtained before liver transplant. Receptors originate from a human donor who received a liver transplant.

This clone has only one observation. The chain links TRBV15 to TRBJ2-1, with D possibly being TRBD1 (6 bases). Germline V gene data show CDR1 as LNHNV and CDR2 as YYDKDF (reference sequence). This CDR3 is built from 16 residues. Trimming pared 0 bases from V and 7 bases from J, leaving 16 bases between. CDR3 region: CATSRELDSTGNEQFF. The CDR3 coding sequence is TGTGCCACCAGCAGAGAACTGGACAGCACTGGTAATGAGCAGTTCTTC.

V gene TRBV7-2 combines with J gene TRBJ2-3; the D is unclear. Trimming stripped 1 base from V and 3 bases from J, with 23 bases between. This CDR3 contains 19 residues. CDR1 SGHTA and CDR2 FQGNSA come from the germline V gene. The CDR3 region has the DNA TGTGCCAGCAGCTTAGGGTGGATCGAAACAGCCTTGGAGACAGATACGCAGTATTTT. It translates to CASSLGWIETALETDTQYF.

The chain links TRBV7-9 to TRBJ2-1; 10 nucleotides match TRBD2. Germline CDR1 reads SEHNR; CDR2 reads FQNEAQ (reference sequence). Losses at the gene ends were 4 bases for V and 6 bases for J; bases not matched to a gene: 9. The CDR3 sequence is 16 residues long. In nucleotides, the CDR3 is TGTGCCAGCAGCTCCTACCTAGCGGGGGCCTTCAATGAGCAGTTCTTC. This gives the protein CASSSYLAGAFNEQFF.

The CDR3 nucleotides are TGTGCCAGTAGTCCACCGACAGGCCGCAATCAGCCCCAGCATTTT. It is translated as CASSPPTGRNQPQHF. The chain combines TRBV19 with TRBJ1-5, with a possible D match to TRBD1 (6 bases). The germline V gene encodes CDR1 LNHDA and CDR2 SQIVND (reference sequence). CDR3 size: 15 residues. Trimming removed 5 bases from V and 2 bases from J, with 13 bases in between. Variable domain in full (rest from reference TRBV19 and TRBJ1-5): DGGITQSPKYLFRKEGQNVTLSCEQNLNHDAMYWYRQDPGQGLRLIYYSQIVNDFQKGDIAEGYSVSREKKESFPLTVTSAQKNPTAFYLCASSPPTGRNQPQHFGDGTRLSIL.

The rearrangement links TRBV6-6 to TRBJ2-3; maybe TRBD1 (6 bases). The CDR3 sequence is 16 residues long. Per germline, CDR1 MNHNY and CDR2 SVGAGI (reference sequence). Trimming shortened V by 6 bases and J by 0 bases, and 16 bases separated the two germline ends. DNA of the CDR3: TGTGCCAGCAGACCCGACACAGGGTCCAGCACAGATACGCAGTATTTT. Its protein product is CASRPDTGSSTDTQYF.

The chain recombines TRBV11-2 with TRBJ1-1, with TRBD1 matching 9 bases. The CDR3 is 17 amino acids. V lost 4 bases and J lost 0; bases outside the gene matches: 9. The germline V gene encodes CDR1 SGHAT and CDR2 FQNNGV. The CDR3 region is CASSSYGTGTLNTEAFF. In DNA form, the CDR3 reads TGTGCCAGCAGCTCTTACGGGACAGGGACCCTGAACACTGAAGCTTTCTTT.

The chain carries TRBV6-1 and TRBJ1-5, with unresolved D. Germline V gene lookup returns CDR1 MNHNS and CDR2 SASEGT. The CDR3 consists of 15 residues. V lost 2 bases, J lost 0 bases, and 8 bases lay in between. The CDR3 coding sequence is TGTGCCAGCAGTGAAACAGTATATAGCAATCAGCCCCAGCATTTT. It translates to CASSETVYSNQPQHF.

The chain combines TRBV19 with TRBJ1-1; 8 nucleotides match TRBD1. The CDR3 covers 12 residues. With 1 base clipped from V and 11 bases from J, the junction kept 3 bases outside the gene matches. The germline V gene encodes CDR1 LNHDA and CDR2 SQIVND (reference sequence). The CDR3 coding sequence is TGTGCCAGTAGTATAGGACAGGGGCGGGCTTTCTTT. This translates into CASSIGQGRAFF.

The chain uses TRBV9 and TRBJ1-2; D perhaps matches TRBD1 (6 bases). V was clipped by 5 bases and J by 8 bases, with 25 bases between them. Germline V gene data show CDR1 as SGDLS and CDR2 as YYNGEE. The CDR3 loop spans 16 amino acids. This CDR3 is CASSSRTVGRGGGYTF. CDR3 in DNA: TGTGCCAGCAGTAGTAGAACGGTCGGCAGGGGCGGAGGCTACACCTTC.

The genes are TRBV4-2 and TRBJ2-2, with 8 bases matching TRBD1. This CDR3 is 17 amino acids long. V gave up 0 bases and J gave up 7 bases; unmatched junction bases: 10. The germline CDR1 and CDR2 sequences are LGHNA and YNFKEQ. CDR3 loop: CASSQDPQGAGGGELFF. The CDR3 coding sequence is TGTGCCAGCAGCCAAGACCCCCAGGGGGCTGGTGGCGGGGAGCTGTTTTTT.

CDR3 region: CASRVGTLSTDTQYF. CDR3 DNA: TGTGCCAGCAGAGTCGGGACATTGAGCACAGATACGCAGTATTTT. The chain recombines TRBV28 with TRBJ2-3; tentatively, D is TRBD1 (6 bases). Trimming pared 6 bases from V and 0 bases from J, leaving 13 bases between. CDR1 and CDR2 from the germline V gene are MDHEN and SYDVKM. The CDR3 covers 15 residues. The full variable domain, in which reference TRBV28 and TRBJ2-3 provide the parts outside the CDR3, is DVKVTQSSRYLVKRTGEKVFLECVQDMDHENMFWYRQDPGLGLRLIYFSYDVKMKEKGDIPEGYSVSREKKERFSLILESASTNQTSMYLCASRVGTLSTDTQYFGPGTRLTVL.

The rearrangement uses TRBV7-2 and TRBJ2-3; possibly TRBD1 or TRBD2 for D (5 bases each). Trimming removed 0 bases at V and 8 bases at J, with 12 bases between. CDR3 size: 14 residues. Germline V gene lookup returns CDR1 SGHTA and CDR2 FQGNSA. CDR3 coding DNA: TGTGCCAGCAGCTTAGCTCGGGAAGGGGTTACGCAGTATTTT. Amino acid sequence: CASSLAREGVTQYF.

This chain uses TRBV10-3 with TRBJ1-2; D ambiguous. This CDR3 is 11 amino acids long. CDR1 and CDR2 (germline): ENHRY, SYGVKD. V lost 3 bases to trimming and J lost 7 bases, with 6 bases between them. The CDR3 DNA is TGTGCCATCAGTGAAGGGCTTGGCTACACCTTC. Encoded protein: CAISEGLGYTF.

This chain links TRBV5-5 with TRBJ1-5; D is uncertain. The CDR3 is 16 residues long. Germline CDR1 SGHKS, CDR2 YYEKEE (reference sequence). The V and J ends lost 0 bases and 1 base respectively, with 11 bases between them. For the CDR3, the DNA is TGTGCCAGCAGCTTGGCGGCCCCGACGAGCAATCAGCCCCAGCATTTT. This gives the protein CASSLAAPTSNQPQHF.

The chain's CDR3 is CASSYSTGRMNYGYTF. Here the CDR3 DNA reads TGTGCCAGCAGTTACTCCACGGGACGGATGAACTATGGCTACACCTTC. The chain is built from TRBV6-5 and TRBJ1-2; a possible D gene is TRBD1 (5 bases). The CDR3 length is 16 residues. Trimming shortened V by 0 bases and J by 2 bases, and 13 bases separated the two germline ends. The V gene's germline CDR1 is MNHEY and CDR2 SVGAGI.

The chain uses TRBV7-3 and TRBJ2-6; unclear D gene. Germline V gives CDR1 SGHTA, CDR2 FQGTGA. V was clipped by 2 bases and J by 0 bases, with 14 bases between them. The CDR3 has 18 residues. CDR3 DNA: TGTGCCAGCAGCTTAGGCCCCGGGCTCCCCTCTGGGGCCAACGTCCTGACTTTC. Encoded protein: CASSLGPGLPSGANVLTF.

This chain uses TRBV28 with TRBJ1-1; D unresolved. The CDR3 runs 13 residues. The germline gives CDR1 MDHEN, CDR2 SYDVKM. Trimming removed 2 bases from V and 4 bases from J, with 8 bases in between. The CDR3 loop is CASSLPVFTEAFF. The CDR3 nucleotides read TGTGCCAGCAGTTTACCAGTCTTCACTGAAGCTTTCTTT.

This clone has only one observation. This chain uses TRBV19 with TRBJ2-3; the D is unclear. V shed 8 bases and J shed 0 bases, with 15 bases lying between them. The CDR3 runs to 15 residues. Per germline, CDR1 LNHDA and CDR2 SQIVND (reference sequence). This CDR3 reads CASGLLGSSTDTQYF. Here the CDR3 DNA reads TGTGCCAGTGGTCTCTTGGGATCGAGCACAGATACGCAGTATTTT.

This clone came up once. CDR3 coding DNA: TGTGCCAGCTCACCTAGCGGGGGGGCTACGCAGTATTTT. Translated: CASSPSGGATQYF. The chain carries TRBV18 and TRBJ2-3; 11 bases match TRBD2. J gave up 8 bases and V 3 bases, and 1 base lay outside the gene matches. The CDR3 is made up of 13 amino acids. Germline CDR1 reads KGHSH; CDR2 reads LQKENI.